The table lists the clone carrying this T cell receptor beta chain with a few counts. Its antigen is unidentified. A junction end diverges from the germline sequence, so it may reflect a read error. Germline CDR1 is SGDLS and CDR2 is YYNGEE. This CDR3 region has 15 residues. Ineligible for inclusion were patients with other autoimmune diseases, uncontrolled infections, pregnancy or lactation. The data derive from a study of Graves' ophthalmopathy and Graves' hyperthyroidism. Study findings and constraints: Discriminating ophthalmopathy from stable hyperthyroidism, a 13-signature model attained a sensitivity of about 85% and a specificity of approximately 81%. The model's prediction of ophthalmopathy progression had 70.59% sensitivity and less than 75% specificity. Blood also harbored most expanded thyroid clonotypes above 0.001 frequency.

Investigators amplified TCR beta CDR3 regions from RNA transcripts. Second-round multiplex PCR came after first-round RT-PCR with HTBI primers. TCRdb re-derived calls from the multiplex PCR reads in MiXCR, one entry per CDR3 protein. The sample holds 200,000 to 250,000 distinct CDR3 sequences, around 45% seen once. V is TRBV9 and J is TRBJ1-1; D call uncertain. The sequencing input was peripheral blood. The clonotype comes from an adult man with Graves' ophthalmopathy. The CDR3 DNA follows: TGCGCCAGCAGCTCCCAGGCAGACATGAACACTGAAGCTTTCTTT. This encodes CASSSQADMNTEAFF.